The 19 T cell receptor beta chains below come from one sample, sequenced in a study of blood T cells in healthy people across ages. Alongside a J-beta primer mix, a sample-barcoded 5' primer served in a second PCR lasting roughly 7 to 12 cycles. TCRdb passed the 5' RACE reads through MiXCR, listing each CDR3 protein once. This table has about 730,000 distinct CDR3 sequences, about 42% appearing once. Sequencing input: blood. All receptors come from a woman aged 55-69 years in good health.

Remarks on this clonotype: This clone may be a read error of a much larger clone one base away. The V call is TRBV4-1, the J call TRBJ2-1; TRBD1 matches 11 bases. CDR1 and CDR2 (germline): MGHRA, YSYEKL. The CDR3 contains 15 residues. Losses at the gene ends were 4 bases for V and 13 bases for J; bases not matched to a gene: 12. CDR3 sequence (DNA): TGCGCCAGCAGCCCCCAGTCGGGACAGGGGGAGACCCAGTTCTTC. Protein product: CASSPQSGQGETQFF.

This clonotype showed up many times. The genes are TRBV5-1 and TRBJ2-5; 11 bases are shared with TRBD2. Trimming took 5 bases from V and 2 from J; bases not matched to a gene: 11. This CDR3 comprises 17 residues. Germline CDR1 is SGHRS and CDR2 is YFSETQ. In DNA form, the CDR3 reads TGCGCCAGCAGTTTTCTGGGACTAGCGGACAGTCAAGAGACCCAGTACTTC. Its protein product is CASSFLGLADSQETQYF.

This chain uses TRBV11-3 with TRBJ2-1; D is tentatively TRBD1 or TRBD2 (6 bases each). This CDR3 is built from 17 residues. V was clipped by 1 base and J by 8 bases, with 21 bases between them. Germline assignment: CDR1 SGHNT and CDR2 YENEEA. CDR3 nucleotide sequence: TGTGCCAGCAGCTTAGGTCGGGGGCCCGGATCTGGCGATGAGCAGTTCTTC. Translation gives CASSLGRGPGSGDEQFF.

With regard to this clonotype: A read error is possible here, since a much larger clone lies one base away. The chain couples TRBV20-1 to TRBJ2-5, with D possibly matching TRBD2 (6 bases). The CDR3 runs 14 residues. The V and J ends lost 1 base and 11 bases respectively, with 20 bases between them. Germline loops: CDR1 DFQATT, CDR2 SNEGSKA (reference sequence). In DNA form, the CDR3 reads TGCAGTGCTAGAGCGCGGGACGAAAGTGGTGAGCAGTACTTC. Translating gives CSARARDESGEQYF.

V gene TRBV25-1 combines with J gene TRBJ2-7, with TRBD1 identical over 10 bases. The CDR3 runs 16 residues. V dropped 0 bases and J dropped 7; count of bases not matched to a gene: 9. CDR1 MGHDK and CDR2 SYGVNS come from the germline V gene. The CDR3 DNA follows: TGTGCCAGCAGTGAATATTACCGGGGGACAGGGGATGAGCAGTACTTC. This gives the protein CASSEYYRGTGDEQYF.

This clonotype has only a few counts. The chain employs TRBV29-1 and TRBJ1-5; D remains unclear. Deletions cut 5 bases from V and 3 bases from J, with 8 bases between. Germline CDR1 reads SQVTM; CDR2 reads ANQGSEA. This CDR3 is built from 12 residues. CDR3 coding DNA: TGCAGCGTTAGGGTGTCCAATCAGCCCCAGCATTTT. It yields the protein CSVRVSNQPQHF.

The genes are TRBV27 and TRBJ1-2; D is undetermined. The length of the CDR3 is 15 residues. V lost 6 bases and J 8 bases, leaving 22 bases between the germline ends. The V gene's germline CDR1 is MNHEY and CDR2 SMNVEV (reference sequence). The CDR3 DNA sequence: TGTGCCAGCAGCCCTCTTGAGAGAGGGAAAGGAGGCTACACCTTC. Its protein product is CASSPLERGKGGYTF.

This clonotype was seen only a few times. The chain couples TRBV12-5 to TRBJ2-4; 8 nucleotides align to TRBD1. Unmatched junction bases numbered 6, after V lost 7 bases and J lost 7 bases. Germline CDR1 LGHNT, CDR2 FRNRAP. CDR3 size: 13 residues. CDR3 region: CASAQGAGNIQYF. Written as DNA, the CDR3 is TGTGCTAGTGCCCAGGGGGCGGGGAACATTCAGTACTTC.

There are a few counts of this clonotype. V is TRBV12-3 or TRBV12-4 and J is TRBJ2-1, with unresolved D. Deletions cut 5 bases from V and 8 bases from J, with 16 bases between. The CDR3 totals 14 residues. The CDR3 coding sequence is TGTGCCAGCAGTCAAACAGAGCTCGGGTATGAGCAGTTCTTC. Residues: CASSQTELGYEQFF.

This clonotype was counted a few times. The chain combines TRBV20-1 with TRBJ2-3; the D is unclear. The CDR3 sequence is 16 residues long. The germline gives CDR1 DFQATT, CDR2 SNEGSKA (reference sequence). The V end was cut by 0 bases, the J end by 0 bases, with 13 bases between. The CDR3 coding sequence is TGCAGTGCTAGAGATGACGGAAGAACTAGCACAGATACGCAGTATTTT. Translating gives CSARDDGRTSTDTQYF.

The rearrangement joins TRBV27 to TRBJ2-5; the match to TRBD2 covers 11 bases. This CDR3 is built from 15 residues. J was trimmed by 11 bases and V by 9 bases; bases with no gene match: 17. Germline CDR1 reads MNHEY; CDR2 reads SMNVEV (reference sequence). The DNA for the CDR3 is TGTGCCAGTTCCTTAGCGGGAGGGCAAGTGTGGGAGCAGTACTTC. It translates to CASSLAGGQVWEQYF.

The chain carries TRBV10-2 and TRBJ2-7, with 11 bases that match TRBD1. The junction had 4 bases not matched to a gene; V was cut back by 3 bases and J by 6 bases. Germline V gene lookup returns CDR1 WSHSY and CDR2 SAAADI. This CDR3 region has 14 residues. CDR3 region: CASSDSGTGGEQYF. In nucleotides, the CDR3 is TGCGCCAGCAGTGATTCCGGGACAGGGGGCGAGCAGTACTTC.

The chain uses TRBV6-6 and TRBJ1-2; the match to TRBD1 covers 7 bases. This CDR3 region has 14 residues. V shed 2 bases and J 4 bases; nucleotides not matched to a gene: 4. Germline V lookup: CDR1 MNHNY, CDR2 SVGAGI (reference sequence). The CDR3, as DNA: TGTGCCAGCAGTTACACCGACAGGGCCTATGGCTACACCTTC. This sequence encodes CASSYTDRAYGYTF.

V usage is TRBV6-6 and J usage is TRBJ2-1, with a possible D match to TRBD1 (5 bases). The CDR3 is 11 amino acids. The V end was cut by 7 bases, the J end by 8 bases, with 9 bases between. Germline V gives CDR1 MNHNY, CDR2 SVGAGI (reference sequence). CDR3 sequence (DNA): TGTGCCAGCACTGGGGCCCATGAGCAGTTCTTC. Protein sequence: CASTGAHEQFF.

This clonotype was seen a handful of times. DNA of the CDR3: TGTGCCAGCAGCTTGGGGCAGGTAGCTAATGAAAAACTGTTTTTT. This sequence encodes CASSLGQVANEKLFF. The V gene is TRBV7-2, the J gene TRBJ1-4, with a weak D call TRBD1 (5 bases). Germline CDR1 is SGHTA and CDR2 is FQGNSA. The V end was cut by 3 bases, the J end by 3 bases, with 11 bases between. The CDR3 consists of 15 residues.

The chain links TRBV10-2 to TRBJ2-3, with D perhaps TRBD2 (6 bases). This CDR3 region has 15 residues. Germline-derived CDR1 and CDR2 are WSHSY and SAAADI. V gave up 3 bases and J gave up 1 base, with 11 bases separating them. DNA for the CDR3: TGCGCCAGCAGTGACGGAGGGGCGGGCACAGATACGCAGTATTTT. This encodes CASSDGGAGTDTQYF.

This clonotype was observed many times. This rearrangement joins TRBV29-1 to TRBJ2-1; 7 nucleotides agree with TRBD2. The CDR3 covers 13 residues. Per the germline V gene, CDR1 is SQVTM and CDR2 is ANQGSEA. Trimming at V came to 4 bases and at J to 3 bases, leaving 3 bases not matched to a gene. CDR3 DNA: TGCAGCGTTGCTAGCGGTAGCTACAATGAGCAGTTCTTC. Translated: CSVASGSYNEQFF.

The CDR3 bases are TGCAGCGTTGCGAGGCAGGATCGCACTGAAGCTTTCTTT. This translates into CSVARQDRTEAFF. This chain joins TRBV29-1 and TRBJ1-1, with D unresolved. The CDR3 extends over 13 amino acids. Germline values: CDR1 SQVTM, CDR2 ANQGSEA. With 4 bases removed from V and 4 bases from J, the gap between germline ends came to 13 bases.

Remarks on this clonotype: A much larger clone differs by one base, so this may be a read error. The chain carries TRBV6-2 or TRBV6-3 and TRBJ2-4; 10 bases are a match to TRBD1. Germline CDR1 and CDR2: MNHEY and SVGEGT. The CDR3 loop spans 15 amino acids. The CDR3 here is CAGRTSGTGVEEQYF. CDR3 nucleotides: TGTGCCGGCAGAACTTCCGGGACAGGGGTAGAAGAGCAGTACTTC.